This TCR beta chain derives from a study of blood T cell repertoires in COVID-19. Study background: Sample material is recorded as cDNA or gDNA derived from T cells, B-cell-depleted T cells, or PBMCs.

Germline V gene data show CDR1 as LGHNA and CDR2 as YSLEER. Trimming pared 0 bases from V and 0 bases from J, leaving 9 bases between. CDR3 length: 17 residues. Seattle participants joined during active infection and were tracked over time. Clones were sequenced by immunoSEQ multiplex PCR, and TCRdb holds only the in-frame ones, with some missing. Of approximately 270,000 clones listed, roughly 84% are singletons. Only a few counts were recorded for this clone. The TCR comes from a person aged 70 to 85 with COVID-19, enrolled during active disease. Sequenced: peripheral blood. V usage is TRBV4-3 and J usage is TRBJ1-6; D not resolved. DNA of the CDR3: TGCGCCAGCAGCCAAGACTGGCCGGGCTCCTATAATTCACCCCTCCACTTT. The encoded protein is CASSQDWPGSYNSPLHF.